The 30 T cell receptor beta chains in this list originate from one sample, sequenced in a study of vaccination effects on CD4 cells after COVID-19. TCRdb's table, derived via immunoSEQ multiplex PCR, lists solely in-frame clones and lacks some. Of 30,000 or so clones listed, roughly two thirds are singletons. Sequencing in the ViraFEST assay came after antigen-specific CD4+ T cells had been expanded with viral peptide pools, which were used to stimulate PBMC. Following a 10-day culture, CD4+ T cells were purified. Their cognate antigens are unknown. The input for sequencing was CD4+ T cells from PBMCs cultured with HCoV-229E spike peptides, taken before COVID-19 vaccination. Every receptor here comes from a human donor who received a COVID-19 vaccine.

V gene TRBV24-1 combines with J gene TRBJ1-2, with TRBD1 matching 7 bases. Per the germline V gene, CDR1 is KGHDR and CDR2 is SFDVKD. This CDR3 has 15 amino acids. V dropped 9 bases and J dropped 2; count of bases not matched to a gene: 11. The CDR3 spells CATELELQGNYGYTF. The DNA of the CDR3 is TGTGCCACCGAACTCGAACTACAGGGGAACTATGGCTACACCTTC.

This clone was seen a handful of times. The chain combines TRBV28 with TRBJ2-2; D call uncertain. The germline V gene has CDR1 MDHEN and CDR2 SYDVKM. The CDR3 sequence is 12 residues long. Deletions cut 2 bases from V and 4 bases from J, with 2 bases between. As DNA, the CDR3 is TGTGCCAGCAGTTTAAGCACCGGGGAGCTGTTTTTT. It codes for CASSLSTGELFF. The full variable domain, its missing parts supplied by reference TRBV28 and TRBJ2-2, is DVKVTQSSRYLVKRTGEKVFLECVQDMDHENMFWYRQDPGLGLRLIYFSYDVKMKEKGDIPEGYSVSREKKERFSLILESASTNQTSMYLCASSLSTGELFFGEGSRLTVL.

This sequence joins TRBV4-3 and TRBJ1-2; a possible D gene is TRBD1 (5 bases). CDR1 is LGHNA, CDR2 YSLEER, per germline. CDR3 length equals 15 residues. V was clipped by 1 base and J by 1 base, with 10 bases between them. CDR3 coding DNA: TGCGCCAGCAGCCAAGGGAGGGACCTTAACTATGGCTACACCTTC. It is translated as CASSQGRDLNYGYTF.

This clone has only a few counts. The chain links TRBV7-9 to TRBJ1-6; D not resolved. The germline gives CDR1 SEHNR, CDR2 FQNEAQ (reference sequence). The CDR3 contains 12 residues. Trimming removed 3 bases from V and 7 bases from J, with 4 bases in between. CDR3 sequence reads: CASSFPNSPLHF. The CDR3 DNA follows: TGTGCCAGCAGCTTCCCAAATTCACCCCTCCACTTT.

This clone has a handful of counts. V is TRBV30 and J is TRBJ1-5; the D is unclear. CDR1 and CDR2 from the germline V gene are GTSNPN and SVGIG (reference sequence). V shed 0 bases and J shed 7 bases, with 10 bases lying between them. CDR3 length: 13 residues. The CDR3 DNA follows: TGTGCCTGGAGTGTTCACAGCGGCCAGCCCCAGCATTTT. This encodes CAWSVHSGQPQHF.

The chain joins TRBV19 to TRBJ2-3, with 7 bases identical to TRBD2. The CDR3 spans 17 residues. CDR1 is LNHDA, CDR2 SQIVND, per germline (reference sequence). V gave up 5 bases and J gave up 4 bases; unmatched junction bases: 15. The CDR3 DNA follows: TGTGCCAGTAGTGCCTTTTTGGGGGGGGGAATTGCAGATACGCAGTATTTT. Residues: CASSAFLGGGIADTQYF.

V usage is TRBV5-4 and J usage is TRBJ2-1; the D gene could be TRBD1 or TRBD2 (5 bases each). CDR1 is SGHNT and CDR2 is YYREEE in the germline V gene (reference sequence). The CDR3 consists of 14 residues. V shed 4 bases and J shed 5 bases, with 13 bases lying between them. CDR3 sequence (DNA): TGTGCCAGCAGCGCCCGGGACGGGCACAATGAGCAGTTCTTC. This encodes CASSARDGHNEQFF.

The chain links TRBV19 to TRBJ1-5, with 7 nucleotides matching TRBD1. CDR1 is LNHDA and CDR2 is SQIVND in the germline V gene (reference sequence). V was pared by 7 bases and J by 4 bases, with 7 bases of the junction left unmatched. This CDR3 contains 14 residues. The CDR3 spells CASIGTVRNQPQHF. The CDR3 DNA reads TGTGCCAGTATTGGGACAGTGAGAAATCAGCCCCAGCATTTT.

V gene TRBV2 combines with J gene TRBJ1-2; 8 nucleotides align to TRBD1. V was pared by 4 bases and J by 4 bases, with 5 bases of the junction left unmatched. There are 14 residues in the CDR3. The V gene's germline CDR1 is SNHLY and CDR2 FYNNEI. CDR3 region: CASSATGGSYGYTF. In nucleotides, the CDR3 is TGTGCCAGCAGTGCTACAGGGGGAAGCTATGGCTACACCTTC.

This chain links TRBV5-1 with TRBJ2-7; D not resolved. V was cut by 0 bases and J by 0 bases, with 13 bases left in between. This CDR3 is built from 16 residues. In germline, CDR1 is SGHRS, CDR2 YFSETQ. The DNA for the CDR3 is TGCGCCAGCAGCTTGGGCCCCCAGGATCTCTCCTACGAGCAGTACTTC. Translated: CASSLGPQDLSYEQYF.

V and J are TRBV4-1 and TRBJ2-1; D might be TRBD2 (5 bases). This CDR3 is built from 16 residues. Germline V CDR1 and CDR2: MGHRA, YSYEKL. With 5 bases removed from V and 11 bases from J, the gap between germline ends came to 25 bases. CDR3 residues: CASSSRLTRGPLKQFF. The CDR3 DNA follows: TGCGCCAGCAGCTCTCGACTTACTCGGGGTCCATTAAAGCAGTTCTTC.

The rearrangement joins TRBV3-1 (or the pseudogene TRBV3-2) to TRBJ1-3; D might be TRBD1 (6 bases). This CDR3 region has 14 residues. CDR1 is LGHDT, CDR2 YNNKEL, per germline (reference sequence). V was trimmed by 7 bases and J by 0 bases, leaving 10 bases between them. CDR3 bases: TGTGCCAGCACACAGGGAAGCTCTGGAAACACCATATATTTT. Protein product: CASTQGSSGNTIYF.

In regard to this clone: The DNA is left out, because the CDR3 cannot be placed on it with certainty; the CDR3 is given as TCRdb lists it. The CDR3 reads CASSSSDRGDFHEAFF. The rearrangement joins TRBV6-6 to TRBJ1-1; the D call TRBD1 from the table was never checked on the DNA. In germline, CDR1 is MNHNY, CDR2 SVGAGI (reference sequence). From its first to its last residue, the CDR3 has 16 amino acids.

This clone appeared a few times. This rearrangement joins TRBV9 to TRBJ2-7; possibly TRBD2 for D (5 bases). V shed 4 bases and J shed 0 bases, with 8 bases lying between them. Germline-derived CDR1 and CDR2 are SGDLS and YYNGEE. This CDR3 is built from 13 residues. CDR3 nucleotides: TGTGCCAGCAGCAGCCGGGACTCCTACGAGCAGTACTTC. It yields the protein CASSSRDSYEQYF.

This clone was counted a few times. The chain combines TRBV18 with TRBJ1-5; no firm D call. CDR3 size: 14 residues. Germline V gene data show CDR1 as KGHSH and CDR2 as LQKENI. V lost 4 bases to trimming and J lost 4 bases, with 11 bases between them. The CDR3 reads CASSLLEGNQPQHF. CDR3 coding DNA: TGTGCCAGCTCACTCCTAGAAGGGAATCAGCCCCAGCATTTT.

The chain links TRBV9 to TRBJ2-2, with a tentative D call TRBD1 (6 bases). Germline V CDR1 and CDR2: SGDLS, YYNGEE. This CDR3 comprises 16 residues. Trimming left V 0 bases short and J 7 bases short, with 16 bases between. The CDR3 bases are TGTGCCAGCAGCGTAGCTGGGACACCCCGTAGCGGGGAGCTGTTTTTT. Its protein is CASSVAGTPRSGELFF.

V usage is TRBV19 and J usage is TRBJ2-2, with D hard to call. Between the trimmed V and J ends, which lost 1 base and 11 bases, there was a span of 11 bases. The CDR3 totals 13 residues. Germline V lookup: CDR1 LNHDA, CDR2 SQIVND (reference sequence). Here the CDR3 DNA reads TGTGCCAGTAGTATAGGGTGGGGAACAGAGCTGTTTTTT. Encoded protein: CASSIGWGTELFF.

The rearrangement links TRBV3-1 (or the pseudogene TRBV3-2) to TRBJ1-2, with TRBD1 as a possible D gene (5 bases). Between the trimmed V and J ends, which lost 3 bases and 9 bases, there was a span of 20 bases. Germline assignment: CDR1 LGHDT and CDR2 YNNKEL (reference sequence). This CDR3 comprises 15 residues. The CDR3 bases are TGTGCCAGCAGCCATGGTTGGGACGAGGCCTCGAGCTACACCTTC. Its translation: CASSHGWDEASSYTF.

The rearrangement joins TRBV3-1 (or the pseudogene TRBV3-2) to TRBJ1-5, with TRBD1 matching over 7 bases. This CDR3 is 16 amino acids long. From germline, CDR1 is LGHDT and CDR2 YNNKEL (reference sequence). The trim removed 2 bases at V and 3 bases at J, leaving 7 bases unmatched. Here the CDR3 DNA reads TGTGCCAGCAGCCAATCTGGGACAGTTTACAATCAGCCCCAGCATTTT. Protein product: CASSQSGTVYNQPQHF.

The chain joins TRBV19 to TRBJ2-7; no clear D gene. This CDR3 spans 12 amino acids. V shed 7 bases and J shed 2 bases, with 9 bases lying between them. Germline-derived CDR1 and CDR2 are LNHDA and SQIVND (reference sequence). The chain's CDR3 is CASMDRTYEQYF. The CDR3 DNA reads TGTGCCAGTATGGACCGCACCTACGAGCAGTACTTC.

The chain recombines TRBV13 with TRBJ1-3, with TRBD1 as a possible D gene (5 bases). CDR3 size: 16 residues. The germline gives CDR1 PRHDT, CDR2 FYEKMQ (reference sequence). V lost 4 bases, J lost 1 base, and 14 bases lay in between. The CDR3 DNA reads TGTGCCAGCAGCTCTCCAGGGAGACTGTCTGGAAACACCATATATTTT. Translated: CASSSPGRLSGNTIYF.

The rearrangement uses TRBV2 and TRBJ1-6, with 7 bases that match TRBD1. Germline V gene lookup returns CDR1 SNHLY and CDR2 FYNNEI. The CDR3 totals 16 residues. Trimming cost V 7 bases and J 3 bases; bases outside gene matches: 9. This CDR3 is CASKTDRANYNSPLHF. For the CDR3, the DNA is TGTGCCAGCAAGACCGACAGGGCAAACTATAATTCACCCCTCCACTTT.

The chain is built from TRBV18 and TRBJ1-1; tentatively, D is TRBD1 (5 bases). The V gene's germline CDR1 is KGHSH and CDR2 LQKENI. Trimming shortened V by 2 bases and J by 8 bases, and 12 bases separated the two germline ends. The CDR3 runs to 13 residues. The DNA of the CDR3 is TGTGCCAGCTCACCAGGGACGGACCGCGAAGCTTTCTTT. This sequence encodes CASSPGTDREAFF.

This clone was counted once. J is TRBJ1-6 and V is TRBV5-4; D not certain. Trimming cost V 4 bases and J 1 base, with 6 bases left between them. Germline assignment: CDR1 SGHNT and CDR2 YYREEE (reference sequence). The length of the CDR3 is 14 residues. The CDR3 nucleotides are TGTGCCAGCAGCCGCGGATCCTATAATTCACCCCTCCACTTT. Translated, it gives CASSRGSYNSPLHF. Based on the CDR3 plus reference TRBV5-4 and TRBJ1-6, the full variable domain is ETGVTQSPTHLIKTRGQQVTLRCSSQSGHNTVSWYQQALGQGPQFIFQYYREEENGRGNFPPRFSGLQFPNYSSELNVNALELDDSALYLCASSRGSYNSPLHFGNGTRLTVT.

This clone has just a few counts. The rearrangement uses TRBV6-6 and TRBJ1-1; 7 bases fit TRBD1. This CDR3 region has 15 residues. V dropped 6 bases and J dropped 1; count of bases not matched to a gene: 8. Germline V gives CDR1 MNHNY, CDR2 SVGAGI (reference sequence). In DNA form, the CDR3 reads TGTGCCAGCAGATCCGGGGACAGCAAGAACACTGAAGCTTTCTTT. The encoded protein is CASRSGDSKNTEAFF.

The V call is TRBV9, the J call TRBJ1-2; 9 positions agree with TRBD1. Germline V gene lookup returns CDR1 SGDLS and CDR2 YYNGEE. The CDR3 spans 16 residues. Trimming cost V 0 bases and J 5 bases; bases outside gene matches: 8. DNA of the CDR3: TGTGCCAGCAGCGTAGGCGGGACAGGGCTGGGTTATGGCTACACCTTC. Its translation: CASSVGGTGLGYGYTF.

V and J are TRBV6-6 and TRBJ2-3; 8 nucleotides agree with TRBD1. Trimming took 3 bases from V and 4 from J; bases not matched to a gene: 6. Germline V lookup: CDR1 MNHNY, CDR2 SVGAGI (reference sequence). The CDR3 length is 15 residues. CDR3 amino acids: CASSYGTGHSDTQYF. CDR3 DNA sequence: TGTGCCAGCAGTTATGGGACAGGACATTCAGATACGCAGTATTTT.

This chain connects TRBV2 to TRBJ1-2, with D perhaps matching TRBD1 (6 bases). The CDR3 has 12 residues. Trimming left V 4 bases short and J 3 bases short, with 6 bases between. From germline, CDR1 is SNHLY and CDR2 FYNNEI. The CDR3 sequence is CASSAGDYGYTF. CDR3 coding DNA: TGTGCCAGCAGTGCAGGGGACTATGGCTACACCTTC.

The V and J genes are TRBV18 and TRBJ2-7; 9 nucleotides agree with TRBD2. The CDR3 totals 15 residues. CDR1 is KGHSH and CDR2 is LQKENI in the germline V gene. Trimming removed 4 bases from V and 0 bases from J; junction bases left unmatched: 4. The CDR3 coding sequence is TGTGCCAGCTCACAGGCTAGCGGGGCCTCCTACGAGCAGTACTTC. Amino acids: CASSQASGASYEQYF.

This chain links TRBV2 with TRBJ1-5, with a possible D match to TRBD1 (5 bases). This CDR3 region has 15 residues. Trimming took off 4 bases at V and 6 bases at J, with 16 bases between the two ends. The germline V gene has CDR1 SNHLY and CDR2 FYNNEI. The CDR3 sequence: CASSVYGGSRQPQHF. The DNA of the CDR3 is TGTGCCAGCAGTGTTTACGGGGGAAGTCGTCAGCCCCAGCATTTT.